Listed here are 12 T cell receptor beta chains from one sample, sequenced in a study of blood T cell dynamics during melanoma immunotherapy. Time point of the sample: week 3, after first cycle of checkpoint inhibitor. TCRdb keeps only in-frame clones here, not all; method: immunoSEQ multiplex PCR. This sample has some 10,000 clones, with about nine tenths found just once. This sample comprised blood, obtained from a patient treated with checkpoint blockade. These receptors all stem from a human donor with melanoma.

CDR3 sequence reads: CASRRFNTEAFF. In DNA form, the CDR3 reads TGTGCCAGCAGGAGATTTAACACTGAAGCTTTCTTT. The V call is TRBV13, the J call TRBJ1-1; D not resolved. Germline V gives CDR1 PRHDT, CDR2 FYEKMQ (reference sequence). The CDR3 spans 12 residues. V was cut by 6 bases and J by 2 bases, with 7 bases left in between.

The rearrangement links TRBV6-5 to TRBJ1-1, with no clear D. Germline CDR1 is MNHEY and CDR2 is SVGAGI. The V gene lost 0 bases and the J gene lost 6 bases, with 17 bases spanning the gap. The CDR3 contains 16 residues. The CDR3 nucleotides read TGTGCCAGCAGTTACTCGATGAGCAGGCAGCAGTCTGAAGCTTTCTTT. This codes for CASSYSMSRQQSEAFF.

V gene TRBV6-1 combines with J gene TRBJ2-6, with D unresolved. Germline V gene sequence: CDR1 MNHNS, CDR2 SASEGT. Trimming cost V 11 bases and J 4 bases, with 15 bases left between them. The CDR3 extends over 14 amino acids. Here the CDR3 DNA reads TGTGCCGTCACCAGTAGACCCGGGGCCAACGTCCTGACTTTC. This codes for CAVTSRPGANVLTF.

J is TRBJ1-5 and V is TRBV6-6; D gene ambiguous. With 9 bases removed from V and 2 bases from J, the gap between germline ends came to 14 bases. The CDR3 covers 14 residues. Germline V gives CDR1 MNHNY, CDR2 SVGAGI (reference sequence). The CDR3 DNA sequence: TGTGCCAGTCGACCTGAGTATGGCAATCAGCCCCAGCATTTT. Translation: CASRPEYGNQPQHF.

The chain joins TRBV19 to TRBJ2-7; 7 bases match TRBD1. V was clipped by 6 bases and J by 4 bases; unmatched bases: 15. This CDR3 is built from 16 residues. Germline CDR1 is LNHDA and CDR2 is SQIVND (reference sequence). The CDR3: CASSQPGAGGRYEQYF. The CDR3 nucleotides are TGTGCCAGTAGCCAACCCGGGGCAGGGGGACGGTACGAGCAGTACTTC.

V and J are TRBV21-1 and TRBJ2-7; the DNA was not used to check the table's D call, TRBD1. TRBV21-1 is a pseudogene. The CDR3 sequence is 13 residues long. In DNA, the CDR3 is TGTGCCAGCGTCTGCAGGGGGCTCCACGAGCAGTACTTC. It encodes CASVCRGLHEQYF.

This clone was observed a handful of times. The CDR3 spells CASSRGGLGTDTQYF. As DNA, the CDR3 is TGCGCCAGCAGCCGAGGGGGACTGGGCACAGATACGCAGTATTTT. The chain links TRBV4-3 to TRBJ2-3, with D perhaps TRBD1 or TRBD2 (6 bases each). Trimming left V 4 bases short and J 1 base short, with 12 bases between. CDR3 length: 15 amino acids. Germline CDR1 LGHNA, CDR2 YSLEER.

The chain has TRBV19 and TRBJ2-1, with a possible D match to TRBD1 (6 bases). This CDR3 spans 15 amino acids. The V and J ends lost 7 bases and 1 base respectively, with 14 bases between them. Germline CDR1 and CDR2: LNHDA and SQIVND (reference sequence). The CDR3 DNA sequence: TGTGCCAGTACTGGGGGCGTCTCATCCTACAATGAGCAGTTCTTC. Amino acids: CASTGGVSSYNEQFF.

The CDR3 loop is CASSVTSGSYNEQFF. CDR3 nucleotides: TGTGCCAGCAGCGTAACTAGCGGCTCCTACAATGAGCAGTTCTTC. J is TRBJ2-1 and V is TRBV7-2; TRBD2 aligns across 8 bases. The CDR3 contains 15 residues. Germline loops: CDR1 SGHTA, CDR2 FQGNSA. The V segment lost 5 bases and the J segment 0 bases; nucleotides outside the gene matches: 3.

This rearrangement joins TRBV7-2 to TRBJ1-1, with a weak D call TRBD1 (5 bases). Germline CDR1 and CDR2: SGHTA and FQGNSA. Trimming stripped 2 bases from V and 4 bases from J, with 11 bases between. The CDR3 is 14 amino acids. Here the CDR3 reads CASSLPGGVTEAFF. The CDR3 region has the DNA TGTGCCAGCAGCTTACCCGGGGGGGTCACTGAAGCTTTCTTT. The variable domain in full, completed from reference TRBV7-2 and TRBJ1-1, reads GAGVSQSPSNKVTEKGKDVELRCDPISGHTALYWYRQSLGQGLEFLIYFQGNSAPDKSGLPSDRFSAERTGGSVSTLTIQRTQQEDSAVYLCASSLPGGVTEAFFGQGTRLTVV.

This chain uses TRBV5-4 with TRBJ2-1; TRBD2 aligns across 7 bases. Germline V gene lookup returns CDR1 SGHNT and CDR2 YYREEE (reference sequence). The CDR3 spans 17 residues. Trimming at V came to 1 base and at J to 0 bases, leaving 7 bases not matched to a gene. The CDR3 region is CASSLKPGLSSYNEQFF. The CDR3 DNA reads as TGTGCCAGCAGCTTGAAACCGGGACTAAGCTCCTACAATGAGCAGTTCTTC.

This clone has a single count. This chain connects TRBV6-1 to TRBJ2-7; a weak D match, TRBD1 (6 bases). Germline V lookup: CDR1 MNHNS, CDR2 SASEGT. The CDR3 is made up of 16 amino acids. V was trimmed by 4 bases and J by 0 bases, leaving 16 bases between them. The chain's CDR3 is CASSGIIRGHSYEQYF. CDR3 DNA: TGTGCCAGCAGTGGTATAATCAGGGGTCACTCCTACGAGCAGTACTTC.